Shown below are 22 T cell receptor beta chains from a single sample sequenced in a study of a mutant IDH1 vaccine in newly diagnosed glioma. Their antigens remain unidentified. As to time point: week 47, end of study. The vaccine gave 300 ug of a 20-mer mutant IDH1 peptide subcutaneously per dose. The protocol was immunoSEQ multiplex PCR, while the TCRdb copy is restricted to in-frame clones and leaves out a portion. The data contain some 60,000 clones, about four fifths of them singletons. Here the sequenced sample was PBMCs, taken from a glioma patient whose treatment included an IDH1 peptide vaccine. All receptors come from a man aged 30 to 45 with glioma.

V and J are TRBV5-4 and TRBJ2-5, with 11 positions matching TRBD2. V shed 4 bases and J 4 bases; nucleotides not matched to a gene: 9. The CDR3 consists of 16 residues. Germline assignment: CDR1 SGHNT and CDR2 YYREEE (reference sequence). CDR3 region: CASSARLAGISETQYF. For the CDR3, the DNA is TGTGCCAGCAGCGCCCGACTAGCGGGGATTTCAGAGACCCAGTACTTC. The full variable domain, in which reference TRBV5-4 and TRBJ2-5 provide the parts outside the CDR3, is ETGVTQSPTHLIKTRGQQVTLRCSSQSGHNTVSWYQQALGQGPQFIFQYYREEENGRGNFPPRFSGLQFPNYSSELNVNALELDDSALYLCASSARLAGISETQYFGPGTRLLVL.

This chain joins TRBV27 and TRBJ2-7, with 8 bases fitting TRBD1. CDR1 MNHEY and CDR2 SMNVEV come from the germline V gene (reference sequence). The CDR3 extends over 16 amino acids. Trimming cost V 6 bases and J 3 bases; bases outside gene matches: 13. In DNA form, the CDR3 reads TGTGCCAGCAGCGGGAACAGGGGGAGTGTTCTCTACGAGCAGTACTTC. It encodes CASSGNRGSVLYEQYF.

Only a few counts were recorded for this clone. The chain links TRBV4-1 to TRBJ1-4; D is ambiguous. Trimming pared 2 bases from V and 0 bases from J, leaving 10 bases between. Germline V gene lookup returns CDR1 MGHRA and CDR2 YSYEKL. CDR3 length: 16 residues. CDR3 protein: CASSQNFYTTNEKLFF. CDR3 in DNA: TGCGCCAGCAGCCAAAATTTCTATACAACTAATGAAAAACTGTTTTTT.

This clone was seen just once. This chain joins TRBV27 and TRBJ2-2, with D perhaps TRBD2 (6 bases). This CDR3 is 17 amino acids long. Germline-derived CDR1 and CDR2 are MNHEY and SMNVEV (reference sequence). Trimming took 0 bases from V and 0 from J, leaving 11 bases between them. The CDR3, as DNA: TGTGCCAGCAGTTTATCGAAGGGGACTTCGAACACCGGGGAGCTGTTTTTT. It encodes CASSLSKGTSNTGELFF.

The chain uses TRBV5-1 and TRBJ2-1; D is perhaps TRBD2 (6 bases). CDR1 SGHRS and CDR2 YFSETQ come from the germline V gene. The germline V and J ends were trimmed by 7 bases and 5 bases, with 16 bases remaining between them. The CDR3 covers 14 residues. CDR3 sequence (DNA): TGCGCCAGCTTCCGGAGGGGAAGCGACAATGAGCAGTTCTTC. Encoded protein: CASFRRGSDNEQFF.

In this sample, this clone turned up a few times. The rearrangement joins TRBV25-1 to TRBJ1-6; 7 positions match TRBD1. Germline CDR1 reads MGHDK; CDR2 reads SYGVNS. The CDR3 loop spans 15 amino acids. Trimming cost V 7 bases and J 6 bases; bases outside gene matches: 9. The CDR3 DNA follows: TGTGCCAGCAAAGGTGCAGGGGGATTTAATTCACCCCTCCACTTT. It is translated as CASKGAGGFNSPLHF.

The chain carries TRBV28 and TRBJ1-2; TRBD1 aligns across 7 bases. The ends lost 6 bases at V and 4 bases at J; junction bases unmatched: 5. The CDR3 consists of 13 residues. CDR1 is MDHEN, CDR2 SYDVKM, per germline. The CDR3 nucleotides are TGTGCCAGCAGCCTCAGGGGGGGCTATGGCTACACCTTC. Its protein is CASSLRGGYGYTF.

This chain connects TRBV9 to TRBJ2-5, with D maybe TRBD2 (6 bases). Germline V gives CDR1 SGDLS, CDR2 YYNGEE. The CDR3 has 14 residues. V lost 0 bases, J lost 5 bases, and 11 bases lay in between. The CDR3 coding sequence is TGTGCCAGCAGCGTAGTGGGGGGAGCGGAGACCCAGTACTTC. It specifies CASSVVGGAETQYF. Full variable domain (rest looked up from reference TRBV9 and TRBJ2-5): DSGVTQTPKHLITATGQRVTLRCSPRSGDLSVYWYQQSLDQGLQFLIQYYNGEERAKGNILERFSAQQFPDLHSELNLSSLELGDSALYFCASSVVGGAETQYFGPGTRLLVL.

V usage is TRBV25-1 and J usage is TRBJ1-6, with a weak D call TRBD1 (6 bases). V lost 4 bases, J lost 7 bases, and 14 bases lay in between. This CDR3 is built from 15 residues. Germline-derived CDR1 and CDR2 are MGHDK and SYGVNS. The CDR3 spells CASSVRTVPNSPLHF. The CDR3, as DNA: TGTGCCAGCAGTGTCCGGACAGTCCCAAATTCACCCCTCCACTTT.

The chain links TRBV7-9 to TRBJ1-2; D is unclear. V lost 0 bases to trimming and J lost 8 bases, with 10 bases between them. The germline V gene has CDR1 SEHNR and CDR2 FQNEAQ (reference sequence). The CDR3 length is 13 residues. CDR3 amino acids: CASSLARAEGYTF. CDR3 in DNA: TGTGCCAGCAGCTTAGCGAGAGCGGAGGGCTACACCTTC.

V is TRBV5-1 and J is TRBJ2-5, with D perhaps TRBD2 (7 bases). The V end was cut by 6 bases, the J end by 1 base, with 16 bases between. In germline, CDR1 is SGHRS, CDR2 YFSETQ. This CDR3 is built from 15 residues. CDR3 nucleotide sequence: TGCGCCAGCATCGCAGGTCGGGGGGCCCAAGAGACCCAGTACTTC. Its translation is CASIAGRGAQETQYF. Combining the CDR3 with reference TRBV5-1 and TRBJ2-5 gives the whole variable domain KAGVTQTPRYLIKTRGQQVTLSCSPISGHRSVSWYQQTPGQGLQFLFEYFSETQRNKGNFPGRFSGRQFSNSRSEMNVSTLELGDSALYLCASIAGRGAQETQYFGPGTRLLVL.

The chain combines TRBV5-8 with TRBJ1-1, with 7 bases identical to TRBD1. Unmatched junction bases numbered 8, after V lost 4 bases and J lost 5 bases. The CDR3 loop spans 14 amino acids. Germline V gives CDR1 SGHTS, CDR2 YDEGEE. The CDR3 here is CASSDRQGRTEAFF. In DNA form, the CDR3 reads TGTGCCAGCAGCGACCGACAGGGTCGGACTGAAGCTTTCTTT.

This rearrangement joins TRBV7-9 to TRBJ2-5; no clear D gene. The length of the CDR3 is 15 residues. Per germline, CDR1 SEHNR and CDR2 FQNEAQ (reference sequence). Trimming stripped 3 bases from V and 2 bases from J, with 13 bases between. CDR3 sequence: CASSFPRSSQETQYF. As DNA, the CDR3 is TGTGCCAGCAGCTTCCCAAGGTCGAGTCAAGAGACCCAGTACTTC. Full variable domain (missing parts from reference TRBV7-9 and TRBJ2-5): DTGVSQNPRHKITKRGQNVTFRCDPISEHNRLYWYRQTLGQGPEFLTYFQNEAQLEKSRLLSDRFSAERPKGSFSTLEIQRTEQGDSAMYLCASSFPRSSQETQYFGPGTRLLVL.

The genes are TRBV14 and TRBJ1-1, with D unclear. The V gene's germline CDR1 is SGHDN and CDR2 FVKESK. This CDR3 is built from 14 residues. The V and J ends lost 0 bases and 4 bases respectively, with 9 bases between them. The CDR3 sequence is CASSQELSFTEAFF. The CDR3 coding sequence is TGTGCCAGCAGCCAAGAGTTAAGTTTCACTGAAGCTTTCTTT.

This clone was recorded a few times. The chain couples TRBV19 to TRBJ2-7, with D uncertain. Per germline, CDR1 LNHDA and CDR2 SQIVND (reference sequence). The length of the CDR3 is 12 residues. V dropped 7 bases and J dropped 6 bases, with 13 bases sitting between them. In DNA form, the CDR3 reads TGTGCCAGTATAGACGGCGCAGGCGAGCAGTACTTC. Amino acids: CASIDGAGEQYF.

The genes are TRBV5-6 and TRBJ1-2, with D perhaps TRBD1 (6 bases). Germline values: CDR1 SGHDT, CDR2 YYEEEE. The V and J ends lost 4 bases and 5 bases respectively, with 18 bases between them. CDR3 length equals 15 residues. The CDR3 protein is CASSQPQGTGYGYTF. The CDR3 DNA follows: TGTGCCAGCAGCCAACCACAGGGTACGGGTTATGGCTACACCTTC.

The chain links TRBV30 to TRBJ1-5, with 7 positions matching TRBD1. With 3 bases clipped from V and 0 bases from J, the junction kept 11 bases outside the gene matches. CDR1 and CDR2 from the germline V gene are GTSNPN and SVGIG (reference sequence). The CDR3 covers 17 residues. CDR3 in amino acids: CAWSPGQLLNSNQPQHF. The CDR3 coding sequence is TGTGCCTGGAGCCCGGGACAGTTGCTTAATAGCAATCAGCCCCAGCATTTT.

The J gene is TRBJ1-6, the V gene TRBV2; the D is unclear. CDR1 and CDR2 (germline): SNHLY, FYNNEI. The CDR3 contains 14 residues. V lost 1 base and J 11 bases, leaving 12 bases between the germline ends. Here the CDR3 reads CASSEGRESAPLHF. CDR3 DNA: TGTGCCAGCAGTGAAGGACGGGAATCCGCACCCCTCCACTTT.

This chain links TRBV6-1 with TRBJ1-5; D is unclear. Germline loops: CDR1 MNHNS, CDR2 SASEGT. V was trimmed by 4 bases and J by 0 bases, leaving 7 bases between them. The CDR3 is 14 residues long. In DNA, the CDR3 is TGTGCCAGCAGTGGATTATATAGCAATCAGCCCCAGCATTTT. Its translation is CASSGLYSNQPQHF.

The chain combines TRBV5-6 with TRBJ2-5, with D maybe TRBD2 (6 bases). This CDR3 spans 14 amino acids. The germline V gene encodes CDR1 SGHDT and CDR2 YYEEEE. The V end lost 0 bases, the J end lost 2 bases, and 8 bases lay between the germline ends. The CDR3 DNA is TGTGCCAGCAGCTTGGGAGGGAGGCAAGAGACCCAGTACTTC. Encoded protein: CASSLGGRQETQYF.

The V and J genes are TRBV28 and TRBJ2-1; D uncertain. V lost 2 bases to trimming and J lost 6 bases, with 17 bases between them. Germline V CDR1 and CDR2: MDHEN, SYDVKM. The CDR3 loop spans 16 amino acids. The CDR3 is CASSLGFYVQRNEQFF. CDR3 DNA sequence: TGTGCCAGCAGTTTAGGCTTTTATGTACAGCGCAATGAGCAGTTCTTC.

In this sample, this clone turned up once. V gene TRBV6-6 combines with J gene TRBJ1-4; D is ambiguous. V shed 10 bases and J shed 0 bases, with 12 bases lying between them. This CDR3 is built from 14 residues. Germline CDR1 and CDR2: MNHNY and SVGAGI (reference sequence). In DNA form, the CDR3 reads TGTGCCACAAAGCTCAGTGCAACTAATGAAAAACTGTTTTTT. It codes for CATKLSATNEKLFF.